The clone carrying this T cell receptor beta chain was seen repeatedly, ten times or more. The sample belongs to a study of spatial heterogeneity in lung cancer. Study details: The donors comprised about 69 untreated early-stage non-small cell lung cancer patients. In cases with available follow-up PBMC samples, these were sequenced at a median of roughly two years after resection.

Every individual TCR cDNA molecule carried its own unique molecular identifier, which allowed correction of PCR and sequencing errors. From the 5' RACE reads, TCRdb called clonotypes with MiXCR, one entry per CDR3 protein. The sample has around 70,000 distinct CDR3 sequences, 8% to 9% seen once. V dropped 5 bases and J dropped 5 bases, with 22 bases sitting between them. The CDR3 spans 17 residues. Per the germline V gene, CDR1 is MNHEY and CDR2 is SVGAGI. The time point is: blood at routine non-recurrence follow-up after resection. Tumor, nontumor lung or frozen PBMC supplied whole RNA that was sequenced unsorted.

The receptor's source is a female donor with early-stage non-small cell lung cancer. The chain recombines TRBV6-5 with TRBJ2-1, with D perhaps TRBD1 (5 bases). Sequenced material: PBMCs, taken at follow-up. CDR3 DNA: TGTGCCAGCAGTCGCGGAGCATGGGGCGGACATGACAATGAGCAGTTCTTC. Encoded protein: CASSRGAWGGHDNEQFF.